These 12 T cell receptor beta chains share one sample of origin, sequenced in a study of radiation and T cells in renal cell carcinoma (dated by TCRdb to the early 2020s). In the paper's terms, the time point label means: blood 2 weeks post-SBRT. Taken with the paper, the label for treatment or condition translates to: 15 Gy SBRT to primary tumor, nephrectomy 4 weeks later. The receptor library was made with the immunoSEQ multiplex PCR assay. In TCRdb, the immuneACCESS table is reduced to in-frame sequences with V and J assigned. These tables do not hold every clone; where another copy was compared, an unresolved V gene accounts for under half, and the others remain unexplained. The sample contains more than 95,000 clones, around 81% of them found a single time. The ten largest clones add up to 5% to 6.5% of the sample. The sequenced sample was blood, obtained from a patient whose treatment included radiotherapy and nephrectomy. These receptors came from a middle-aged man with renal cell carcinoma.

V and J are TRBV5-4 and TRBJ1-4; TRBD1 is a possible D gene (5 bases). V lost 0 bases and J lost 2, with 8 bases in between. The CDR3 is 15 residues long. Germline values: CDR1 SGHNT, CDR2 YYREEE (reference sequence). The CDR3 bases are TGTGCCAGCAGCTTGGACCAGGGCACTAATGAAAAACTGTTTTTT. This encodes CASSLDQGTNEKLFF. The entire variable domain, with the rest obtained from reference TRBV5-4 and TRBJ1-4, is as follows: ETGVTQSPTHLIKTRGQQVTLRCSSQSGHNTVSWYQQALGQGPQFIFQYYREEENGRGNFPPRFSGLQFPNYSSELNVNALELDDSALYLCASSLDQGTNEKLFFGSGTQLSVL.

This clone appeared a few times. The chain links TRBV10-3 to TRBJ2-7, with D maybe TRBD2 (5 bases). V lost 3 bases, J lost 0 bases, and 9 bases lay in between. This CDR3 region has 14 residues. Germline CDR1 reads ENHRY; CDR2 reads SYGVKD. As DNA, the CDR3 is TGTGCCATCAGTGAACACAGCGGCTCCTACGAGCAGTACTTC. Its protein is CAISEHSGSYEQYF.

J is TRBJ1-5 and V is TRBV6-1, with TRBD1 matching 11 bases. Trimming at V came to 6 bases and at J to 5 bases, leaving 6 bases not matched to a gene. Per germline, CDR1 MNHNS and CDR2 SASEGT. The CDR3 is 15 residues long. Written as DNA, the CDR3 is TGTGCCAGCAGGGCCGGGACAGGGGGGGATCAGCCCCAGCATTTT. Protein product: CASRAGTGGDQPQHF.

CDR3 region: CASSQVDRNRDHYGYTF. The DNA for the CDR3 is TGTGCCAGCAGCCAAGTGGACCGGAACAGGGACCACTATGGCTACACCTTC. This sequence joins TRBV4-2 and TRBJ1-2, with D possibly matching TRBD1 (6 bases). Germline CDR1 LGHNA, CDR2 YNFKEQ. The CDR3 is 17 residues long. V was trimmed by 1 base and J by 3 bases, leaving 18 bases between them.

The rearrangement joins TRBV19 to TRBJ1-6; D might be TRBD1 (5 bases). CDR3 size: 13 residues. Trimming took off 5 bases at V and 7 bases at J, with 9 bases between the two ends. Germline V gene sequence: CDR1 LNHDA, CDR2 SQIVND (reference sequence). The CDR3 bases are TGTGCCAGTAGTCTGCAGGGAAATTCACCCCTCCACTTT. Its translation is CASSLQGNSPLHF.

This rearrangement joins TRBV5-4 to TRBJ2-7, with D hard to call. CDR1 and CDR2 from the germline V gene are SGHNT and YYREEE (reference sequence). The CDR3 has 13 amino acids. Deletions cut 1 base from V and 2 bases from J, with 7 bases between. The CDR3 DNA sequence: TGTGCCAGCAGCTTGAGTCACACCTACGAGCAGTACTTC. It yields the protein CASSLSHTYEQYF. Filled out from reference TRBV5-4 and TRBJ2-7, the complete variable domain reads ETGVTQSPTHLIKTRGQQVTLRCSSQSGHNTVSWYQQALGQGPQFIFQYYREEENGRGNFPPRFSGLQFPNYSSELNVNALELDDSALYLCASSLSHTYEQYFGPGTRLTVT.

The chain joins TRBV28 to TRBJ2-7; D is uncertain. Germline V gives CDR1 MDHEN, CDR2 SYDVKM. The CDR3 is 11 amino acids. The ends were cut back, 7 bases at V and 3 bases at J, with 7 bases in the middle. The CDR3 loop reads CASNSVYEQYF. The CDR3 bases are TGTGCCAGCAACTCGGTCTACGAGCAGTACTTC.

The chain couples TRBV7-9 to TRBJ2-1; 11 bases fit TRBD2. Germline-derived CDR1 and CDR2 are SEHNR and FQNEAQ (reference sequence). CDR3 size: 16 residues. The trim removed 0 bases at V and 7 bases at J, leaving 5 bases unmatched. The CDR3 sequence: CASSLAGASGGNEQFF. CDR3 bases: TGTGCCAGCAGCTTAGCAGGGGCTAGCGGGGGGAATGAGCAGTTCTTC.

This chain connects TRBV7-2 to TRBJ2-2; no definite D call. CDR1 and CDR2 from the germline V gene are SGHTA and FQGNSA. This CDR3 is 15 amino acids long. V lost 3 bases and J lost 4, with 12 bases in between. CDR3 in amino acids: CASSFYLRSTGELFF. CDR3 sequence (DNA): TGTGCCAGCAGCTTTTACTTGAGATCCACCGGGGAGCTGTTTTTT.

The J gene is TRBJ2-1, the V gene TRBV14; TRBD2 matches at 7 bases. V lost 4 bases, J lost 7 bases, and 13 bases stayed unmatched. The germline CDR1 and CDR2 sequences are SGHDN and FVKESK. The CDR3 runs to 16 residues. Written as DNA, the CDR3 is TGTGCCAGCAGCCCTAATTGGGGGGGTCGGTTGAATGAGCAGTTCTTC. Its protein is CASSPNWGGRLNEQFF.

The rearrangement joins TRBV20-1 to TRBJ2-7; D is unresolved. V was clipped by 3 bases and J by 7 bases, with 10 bases between them. The CDR3 is made up of 11 amino acids. Germline lookup yields CDR1 DFQATT and CDR2 SNEGSKA (reference sequence). CDR3 DNA: TGCAGTGCTAGCCTGATTCTTGAGCAGTACTTC. Its protein is CSASLILEQYF.

This sequence joins TRBV4-3 and TRBJ2-3; 10 bases agree with TRBD1. V shed 4 bases and J 2 bases; nucleotides not matched to a gene: 15. The V gene's germline CDR1 is LGHNA and CDR2 YSLEER. CDR3 length: 19 amino acids. CDR3 nucleotide sequence: TGCGCCAGCAGCCGCGGGACAGGGGAAATTGGGGCCATCACAGATACGCAGTATTTT. It translates to CASSRGTGEIGAITDTQYF.